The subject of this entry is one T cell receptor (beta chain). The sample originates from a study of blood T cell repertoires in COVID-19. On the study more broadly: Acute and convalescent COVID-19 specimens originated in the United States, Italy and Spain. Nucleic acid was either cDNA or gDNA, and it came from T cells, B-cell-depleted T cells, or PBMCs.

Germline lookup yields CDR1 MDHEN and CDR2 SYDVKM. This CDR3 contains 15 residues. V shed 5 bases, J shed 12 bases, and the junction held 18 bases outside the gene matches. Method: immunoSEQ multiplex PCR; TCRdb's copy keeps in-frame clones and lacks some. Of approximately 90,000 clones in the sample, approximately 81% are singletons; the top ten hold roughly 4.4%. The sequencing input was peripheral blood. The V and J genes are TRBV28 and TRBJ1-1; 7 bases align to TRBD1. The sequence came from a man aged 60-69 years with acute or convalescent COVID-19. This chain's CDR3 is CASSPSGRGQVDTFF. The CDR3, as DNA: TGTGCCAGCAGTCCCTCTGGTAGGGGGCAAGTCGATACTTTCTTT.